Reported below is one T cell receptor (beta chain). Primers used in a second PCR of roughly 6 to 11 cycles were a sample-barcoded 5' primer and a J-beta primer mix. TCRdb processed the 5' RACE reads anew with MiXCR; each CDR3 protein has one entry. The table shows approximately 760,000 distinct CDR3 sequences, with 25% occurring only once. This CDR3 comprises 13 residues. Germline V gene data show CDR1 as SGDLS and CDR2 as YYNGEE. The V gene end was trimmed by 5 bases and the J gene end by 3 bases; junction bases not matched to a gene: 1. This sample stems from a study of blood T cells in healthy people across ages. Donors ranged from roughly 6 to 90 years old and were healthy Caucasians in Russia. This sample was shared with a second study, whose subject was T cells of mothers and their children. That source adds: The second PCR used the M1S primer, and this primer added sample barcodes and 2-4 random nucleotides. Normalized overlap was always slightly, never significantly, higher in related than unrelated mother-child pairs. Persistent microchimeric T cell clones were sought, and none were detected.

The clonotype originates from a boy between 10 and 17 years old in good health. The chain joins TRBV9 to TRBJ2-1, with TRBD2 matching 8 bases. The sequencing sample was made of blood. The CDR3 is CASSSGNYNEQFF. The DNA for the CDR3 is TGTGCCAGCAGTAGCGGGAACTACAATGAGCAGTTCTTC.